The 9 T cell receptor beta chains reported below all come from one sample, sequenced in a study of cytomegalovirus exposure and HLA in healthy donors. Use of 60 Vbeta and 13 Jbeta primers characterized the PCR. The protocol was immunoSEQ multiplex PCR, while the TCRdb copy is restricted to in-frame clones and leaves out a portion. The table lists 110,000 or so clones, over 60% of them singletons. Sequenced material: PBMCs. These receptors were collected from a man between 18 and 29 years old in good health and CMV-seropositive.

This chain uses TRBV5-4 with TRBJ2-7; possibly TRBD2 for D (5 bases). The CDR3 is 15 amino acids. Trimming left V 4 bases short and J 6 bases short, with 20 bases between. CDR1 and CDR2 from the germline V gene are SGHNT and YYREEE (reference sequence). DNA of the CDR3: TGTGCCAGCAGCCTCCTATCCGTCGCGGGTTCCGAGCAGTACTTC. This encodes CASSLLSVAGSEQYF.

The CDR3 loop is CSARRGDTQYF. In nucleotides, the CDR3 is TGCAGTGCTAGACGGGGAGATACGCAGTATTTT. The chain recombines TRBV20-1 with TRBJ2-3; D perhaps matches TRBD2 (5 bases). Per the germline V gene, CDR1 is DFQATT and CDR2 is SNEGSKA (reference sequence). V dropped 2 bases and J dropped 5 bases, with 5 bases sitting between them. The CDR3 is 11 residues long.

This clone has a single count. The chain uses TRBV4-1 and TRBJ2-7; 9 bases line up with TRBD1. The CDR3 extends over 16 amino acids. Unmatched junction bases numbered 7, after V lost 0 bases and J lost 4 bases. Germline V gives CDR1 MGHRA, CDR2 YSYEKL. Here the CDR3 reads CASSQDPLDRGYEQYF. CDR3 coding DNA: TGCGCCAGCAGCCAAGACCCTCTGGACAGGGGTTACGAGCAGTACTTC.

J is TRBJ1-2 and V is TRBV7-9; D is possibly TRBD1 (5 bases). This CDR3 spans 13 amino acids. Trimming pared 0 bases from V and 10 bases from J, leaving 12 bases between. The germline CDR1 and CDR2 sequences are SEHNR and FQNEAQ (reference sequence). The DNA of the CDR3 is TGTGCCAGCAGCTTAGCGGGGCAGGGAATCTACACCTTC. Its translation is CASSLAGQGIYTF.

The chain employs TRBV2 and TRBJ1-6, with D tentatively TRBD1 (6 bases). CDR1 and CDR2 from the germline V gene are SNHLY and FYNNEI. With 9 bases removed from V and 7 bases from J, the gap between germline ends came to 13 bases. The CDR3 loop spans 13 amino acids. DNA of the CDR3: TGTGCCAGGCGGACAGACAGGAATTCACCCCTCCACTTT. Residues: CARRTDRNSPLHF.

The chain employs TRBV13 and TRBJ2-7; tentative D call: TRBD2 (5 bases). Germline CDR1 and CDR2: PRHDT and FYEKMQ (reference sequence). Trimming removed 0 bases from V and 0 bases from J, with 15 bases in between. CDR3 length equals 17 residues. The chain's CDR3 is CASSLGLEGRSSYEQYV. The CDR3 DNA reads TGTGCCAGCAGCTTAGGCCTAGAGGGAAGGAGCTCCTACGAGCAGTACGTC.

The genes are TRBV2 and TRBJ2-7, with 12 bases matching TRBD1. The germline V gene has CDR1 SNHLY and CDR2 FYNNEI. This CDR3 region has 15 residues. V gave up 7 bases and J gave up 6 bases; unmatched junction bases: 10. The CDR3 is CASTKGGQGASEQYV. As DNA, the CDR3 is TGTGCCAGCACCAAAGGGGGACAGGGGGCGTCCGAGCAGTACGTC.

The sample holds a few counts of this clone. The chain employs TRBV10-3 and TRBJ1-2; no clear D. Germline V gene lookup returns CDR1 ENHRY and CDR2 SYGVKD. The CDR3 is 13 residues long. The V end lost 5 bases, the J end lost 0 bases, and 7 bases lay between the germline ends. CDR3 region: CAISYIANYGYTF. The CDR3 DNA reads TGTGCCATCAGTTATATAGCTAACTATGGCTACACCTTC.

On this clone itself: This sample includes further DNA sequences coding for the same CDR3. V and J are TRBV5-1 and TRBJ2-2, with D maybe TRBD2 (6 bases). Between the trimmed V and J ends, which lost 0 bases and 6 bases, there was a span of 9 bases. Germline CDR1 is SGHRS and CDR2 is YFSETQ. This CDR3 contains 14 residues. The chain's CDR3 is CASSLAGVPGELFF. The CDR3 nucleotides are TGCGCCAGCAGCTTGGCGGGGGTACCCGGGGAGCTGTTTTTT.